Listed below are T cell receptor beta chains from one sample, sequenced in a study of T cells expressing NK-cell markers. TCRdb reprocessed the 5' RACE reads and keeps a single row for each CDR3 protein, giving no DNA. The repertoire shows 500,000 or so distinct CDR3 sequences; the top ten hold less than 4.5%. Material for sequencing was blood T cells: a sorted CD56 or NKG2C T cell subset, CD4+ or CD8+ T cells, or bulk PBMC T cells (not recorded which). These receptors originate from a man aged 18 to 30 in good health. The CDR3 runs from the conserved cysteine through the conserved F or W.

j_gene,v_gene,len,CDR3aa
TRBJ2-1,TRBV9,15,CASSVGLAGDMGQFF
TRBJ1-1,TRBV5-5,14,CASGAGTLNTEAFF
TRBJ2-3,TRBV12-3/TRBV12-4,15,CASSLGDWSRSPQYF
TRBJ1-1,TRBV6-5,16,CASSYGGAETGTEAFF
TRBJ2-5,TRBV5-1,14,CASNSGRLQETQYF
TRBJ2-2,TRBV3-1,15,CASSPPFYGDGELFF
TRBJ2-3,TRBV5-5,16,CASSSTSPGYADTQYF
TRBJ2-3,TRBV12-3/TRBV12-4,15,CASSSSGGYTDTQYF
TRBJ2-1,TRBV3-1,18,CASSQGRTSGFSYNEQFF
TRBJ2-1,TRBV7-9,15,CASSSRGGSYNEQFF
TRBJ1-5,TRBV20-1,16,CSARDGHGGHKGPQHF
TRBJ2-1,TRBV7-3,17,CASSLSGSPLLYNEQFF
TRBJ1-5,TRBV6-2/TRBV6-3,14,CASTADRVVQPQHF
TRBJ2-4,TRBV12-3/TRBV12-4,16,CASGKLATAFKNIQYF
TRBJ2-2,TRBV4-2,16,CASSPMGDALAGELFF
TRBJ2-3,TRBV4-2,18,CASSQDWEYGGRTDTQYF
TRBJ1-2,TRBV7-9,13,CASSLGTGGSYTF
TRBJ2-5,TRBV24-1,18,CATSVASERQGWGETQYF
TRBJ2-3,TRBV12-3/TRBV12-4,15,CASRTSGRSTDTQYF
TRBJ1-5,TRBV20-1,16,CSARTMAGGRAQPQHF
TRBJ2-1,TRBV5-5,14,CASSTGWGPLEQFF
TRBJ2-2,TRBV7-3,14,CASSLWGQAGELFF
TRBJ2-3,TRBV12-3/TRBV12-4,14,CASSRDRSVDTQYF
TRBJ2-1,TRBV20-1,17,CSARARTSGLSYNEQFF
TRBJ2-1,TRBV7-6,15,CASSFGLAGLDEQFF
TRBJ2-5,TRBV20-1,14,CSARVALSQETQYF
TRBJ2-2,TRBV4-2,17,CASSPSQGGRNTGELFF
TRBJ1-6,TRBV12-3/TRBV12-4,15,CAIPGGGSYNSPLHF
TRBJ2-1,TRBV29-1,16,CSVRTSGGASYNEQFF
TRBJ1-2,TRBV7-9,15,CASSLALQGGYGYTF
TRBJ2-7,TRBV29-1,14,CSVVFAGGGYEQYF
TRBJ2-3,TRBV30,14,CAFQLAGAIDTQYF
TRBJ1-5,TRBV10-3,14,CAIRGEAGQEPQHF
TRBJ2-3,TRBV12-3/TRBV12-4,18,CASSFRAGALAGTDTQYF
TRBJ2-3,TRBV20-1,15,CSAGPGLAGGITQYF
TRBJ2-1,TRBV4-1,17,CASSQAEAGGPYNEQFF
TRBJ1-5,TRBV3-1,13,CASSYKGAFSQHF
TRBJ1-1,TRBV4-1,17,CASSPTYGSPANLEAFF
TRBJ2-3,TRBV6-1,14,CASEDRAWTDTQYF
TRBJ1-4,TRBV5-1,15,CASRPTGAANEKLFF
TRBJ2-2,TRBV6-2/TRBV6-3,13,CAGTSGYTGELFF
TRBJ2-1,TRBV6-2/TRBV6-3,14,CASSSTTPGQGQFF